The rows below give T cell receptor beta chains drawn from one sample of a study of glioma-infiltrating T cells after dendritic cell vaccination. Libraries were prepared by immunoSEQ multiplex PCR; TCRdb keeps only in-frame clonotypes and omits some of them. The table has 90,000 to 95,000 clones, about 81% seen once. The sequencing used blood, collected after dendritic cell vaccination. Source of these receptors: a human donor with glioblastoma. Each CDR3 is given with its conserved first and last residue. The order of the fields is J gene, V gene, CDR3 protein.

TRBJ1-1	TRBV5-1	CASSSGTSEAFF
TRBJ1-5	TRBV6-1	CASSGGQGAKGQPQHF
TRBJ1-5	TRBV10-3	CAISRSEGNQPQHF
TRBJ1-1	TRBV15	CATSRGQGAWITEAFF
TRBJ1-4	TRBV2	CASRIRGFEKLFF
TRBJ2-2	TRBV10-3	CASTSGGAPATGELFF
TRBJ1-2	TRBV5-4	CASSLGGGQAYGYTF
TRBJ2-7	TRBV6-1	CASSYRHRGFEQYF
TRBJ1-5	TRBV10-1	CASSESGSNQPQHF
TRBJ1-4	TRBV10-3	CAISGQGSEKLFF
TRBJ2-5	TRBV5-6	CASTLGLAESGETQYF
TRBJ1-5	TRBV7-8	CASSARDSYQPQHF
TRBJ2-3	TRBV7-9	CASSLVGQGSDTQYF
TRBJ2-3	TRBV10-1	CASRGGETGVIDTQYF
TRBJ2-3	TRBV4-2	CASSQAAGMADTQYF
TRBJ1-2	TRBV5-1	CASSLFYGQGIDGYTF
TRBJ2-2	TRBV2	CASRHATSGTSAGELFF
TRBJ1-5	TRBV7-9	CASSPGTGGNQPQHF
TRBJ2-3	TRBV5-4	CASSHPAGGPSDTQYF
TRBJ1-1	TRBV6-1	CASRLGTVVEAFF
TRBJ1-3	TRBV9	CASSEGQGGNTIYF
TRBJ1-5	TRBV6-6	CASSTGQPQHF
TRBJ1-5	TRBV5-6	CASSAGAQPQHF
TRBJ2-7	TRBV18	CASSPDILREQYF
TRBJ2-3	TRBV5-6	CASSLSTGAYTDTQYF
TRBJ2-1	TRBV9	CASSVAPSGRNEQFF
TRBJ1-5	TRBV7-9	CASSHTGANQPQHF
TRBJ2-3	TRBV6-4	CASSEQGGDTQYF
TRBJ2-6	TRBV29-1	CSAGSSGANVLTF
TRBJ2-2	TRBV9	CASRPGLDYTGELFF
TRBJ2-2	TRBV7-9	CASSFLAAGTGELFF
TRBJ1-6	TRBV5-1	CASSFITGTEISPLHF
TRBJ2-1	TRBV7-6	CASSLVGSSSNEQFF
TRBJ1-5	TRBV11-2	CASSTSQGQPQHF
TRBJ1-6	TRBV19	CASSMSETGVHF